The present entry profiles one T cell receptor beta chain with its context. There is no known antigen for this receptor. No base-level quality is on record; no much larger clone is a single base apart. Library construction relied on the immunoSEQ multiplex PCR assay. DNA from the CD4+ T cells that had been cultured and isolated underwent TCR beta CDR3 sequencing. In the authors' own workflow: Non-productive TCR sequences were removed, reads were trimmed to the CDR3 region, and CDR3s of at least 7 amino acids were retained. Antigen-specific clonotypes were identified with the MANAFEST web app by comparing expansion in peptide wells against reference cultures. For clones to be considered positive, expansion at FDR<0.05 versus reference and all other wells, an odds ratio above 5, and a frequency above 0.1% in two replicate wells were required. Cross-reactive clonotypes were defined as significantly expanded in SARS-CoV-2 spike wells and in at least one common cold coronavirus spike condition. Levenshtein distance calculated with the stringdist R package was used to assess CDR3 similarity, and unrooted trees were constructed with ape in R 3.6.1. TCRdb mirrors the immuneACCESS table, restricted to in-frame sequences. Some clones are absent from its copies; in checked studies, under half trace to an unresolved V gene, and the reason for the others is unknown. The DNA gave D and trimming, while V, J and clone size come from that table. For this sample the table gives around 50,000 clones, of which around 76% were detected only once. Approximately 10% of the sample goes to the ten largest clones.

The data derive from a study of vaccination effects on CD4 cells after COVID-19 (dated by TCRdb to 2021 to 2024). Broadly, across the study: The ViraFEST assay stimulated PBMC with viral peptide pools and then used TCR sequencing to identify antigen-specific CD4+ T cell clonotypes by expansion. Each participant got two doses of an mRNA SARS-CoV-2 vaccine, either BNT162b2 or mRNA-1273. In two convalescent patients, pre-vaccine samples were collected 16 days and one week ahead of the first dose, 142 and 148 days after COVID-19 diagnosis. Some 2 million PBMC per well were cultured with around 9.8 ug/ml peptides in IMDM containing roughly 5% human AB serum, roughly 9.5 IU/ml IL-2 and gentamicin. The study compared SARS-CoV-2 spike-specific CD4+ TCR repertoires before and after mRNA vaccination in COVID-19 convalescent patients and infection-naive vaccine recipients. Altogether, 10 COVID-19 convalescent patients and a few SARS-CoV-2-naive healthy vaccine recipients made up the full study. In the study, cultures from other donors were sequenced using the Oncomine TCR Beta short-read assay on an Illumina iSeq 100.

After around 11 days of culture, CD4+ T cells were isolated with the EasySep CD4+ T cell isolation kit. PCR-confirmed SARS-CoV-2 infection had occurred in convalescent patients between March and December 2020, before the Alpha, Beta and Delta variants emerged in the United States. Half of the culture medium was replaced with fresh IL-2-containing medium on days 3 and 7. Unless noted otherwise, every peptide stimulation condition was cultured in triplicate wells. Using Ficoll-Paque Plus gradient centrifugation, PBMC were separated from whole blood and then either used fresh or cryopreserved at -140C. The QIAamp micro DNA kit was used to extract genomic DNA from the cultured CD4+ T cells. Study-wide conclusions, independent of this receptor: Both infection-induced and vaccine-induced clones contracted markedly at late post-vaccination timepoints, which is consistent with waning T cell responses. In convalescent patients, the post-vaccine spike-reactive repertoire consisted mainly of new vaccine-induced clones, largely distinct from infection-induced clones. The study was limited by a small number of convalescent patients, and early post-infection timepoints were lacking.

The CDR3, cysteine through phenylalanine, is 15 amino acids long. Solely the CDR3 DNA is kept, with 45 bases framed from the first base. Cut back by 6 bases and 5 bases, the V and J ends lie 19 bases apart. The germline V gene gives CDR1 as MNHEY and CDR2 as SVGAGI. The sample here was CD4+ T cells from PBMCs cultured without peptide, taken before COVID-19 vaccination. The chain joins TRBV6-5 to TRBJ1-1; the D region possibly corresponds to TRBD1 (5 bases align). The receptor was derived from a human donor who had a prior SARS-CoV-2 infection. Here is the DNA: TGTGCCAGCAGCCTGCGGGGGGGGGTTGGAACTGAAGCTTTCTTT. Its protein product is CASSLRGGVGTEAFF.